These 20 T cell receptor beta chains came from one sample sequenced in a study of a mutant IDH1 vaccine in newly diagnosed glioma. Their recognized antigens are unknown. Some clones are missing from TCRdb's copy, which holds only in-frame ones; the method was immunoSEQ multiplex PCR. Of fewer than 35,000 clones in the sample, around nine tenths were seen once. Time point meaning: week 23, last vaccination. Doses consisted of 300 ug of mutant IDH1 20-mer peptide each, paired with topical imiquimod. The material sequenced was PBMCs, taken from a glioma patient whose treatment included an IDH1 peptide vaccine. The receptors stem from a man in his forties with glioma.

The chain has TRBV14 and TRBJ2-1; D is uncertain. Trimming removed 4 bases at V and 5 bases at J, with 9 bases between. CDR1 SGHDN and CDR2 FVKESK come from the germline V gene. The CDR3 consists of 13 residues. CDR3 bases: TGTGCCAGCAGCCCTCCGTATAACAATGAGCAGTTCTTC. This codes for CASSPPYNNEQFF.

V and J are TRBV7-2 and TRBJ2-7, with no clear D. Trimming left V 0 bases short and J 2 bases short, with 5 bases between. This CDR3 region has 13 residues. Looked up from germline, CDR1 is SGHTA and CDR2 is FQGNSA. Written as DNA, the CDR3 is TGTGCCAGCAGCTTAGCAGGAGCCTACGAGCAGTACGTC. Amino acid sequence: CASSLAGAYEQYV.

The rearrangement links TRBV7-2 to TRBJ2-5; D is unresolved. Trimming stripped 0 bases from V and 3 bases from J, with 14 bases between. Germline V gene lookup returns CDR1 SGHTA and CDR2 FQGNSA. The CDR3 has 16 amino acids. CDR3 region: CASSLALGRDEETQYF. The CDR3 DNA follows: TGTGCCAGCAGCTTAGCGCTCGGACGTGATGAAGAGACCCAGTACTTC.

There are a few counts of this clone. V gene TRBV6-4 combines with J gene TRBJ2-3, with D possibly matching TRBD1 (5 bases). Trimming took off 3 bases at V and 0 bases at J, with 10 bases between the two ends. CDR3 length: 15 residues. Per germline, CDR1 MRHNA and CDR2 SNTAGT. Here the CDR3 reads CASSERPGSTDTQYF. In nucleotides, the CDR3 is TGTGCCAGCAGTGAACGGCCAGGGAGCACAGATACGCAGTATTTT.

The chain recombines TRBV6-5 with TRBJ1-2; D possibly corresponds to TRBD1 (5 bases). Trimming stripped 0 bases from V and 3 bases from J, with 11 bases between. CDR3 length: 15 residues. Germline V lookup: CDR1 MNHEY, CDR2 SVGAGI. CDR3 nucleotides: TGTGCCAGCAGTTACTCGGCAGGGTGGGACTATGGCTACACCTTC. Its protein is CASSYSAGWDYGYTF.

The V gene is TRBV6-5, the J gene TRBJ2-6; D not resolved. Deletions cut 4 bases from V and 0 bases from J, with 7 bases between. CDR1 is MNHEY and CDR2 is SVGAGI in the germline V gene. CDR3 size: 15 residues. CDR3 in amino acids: CASSFSVSGANVLTF. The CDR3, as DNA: TGTGCCAGCAGTTTCTCGGTCTCTGGGGCCAACGTCCTGACTTTC.

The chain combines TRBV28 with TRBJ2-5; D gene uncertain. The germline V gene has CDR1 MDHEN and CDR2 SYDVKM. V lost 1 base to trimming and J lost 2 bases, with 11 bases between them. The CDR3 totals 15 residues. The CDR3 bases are TGTGCCAGCAGTTTATTAGTCATCGGGCAAGAGACCCAGTACTTC. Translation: CASSLLVIGQETQYF.

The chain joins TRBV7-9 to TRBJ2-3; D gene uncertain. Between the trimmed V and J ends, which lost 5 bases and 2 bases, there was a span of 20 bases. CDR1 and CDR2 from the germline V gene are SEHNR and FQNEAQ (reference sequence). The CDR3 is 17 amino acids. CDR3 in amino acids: CASSPFTMTTFTDTQYF. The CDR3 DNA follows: TGTGCCAGCAGCCCTTTCACCATGACAACTTTCACAGATACGCAGTATTTT.

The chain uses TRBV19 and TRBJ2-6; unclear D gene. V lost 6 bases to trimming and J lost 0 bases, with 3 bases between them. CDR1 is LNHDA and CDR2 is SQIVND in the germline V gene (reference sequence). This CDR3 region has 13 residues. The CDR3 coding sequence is TGTGCCAGTAGCGTCTCTGGGGCCAACGTCCTGACTTTC. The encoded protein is CASSVSGANVLTF.

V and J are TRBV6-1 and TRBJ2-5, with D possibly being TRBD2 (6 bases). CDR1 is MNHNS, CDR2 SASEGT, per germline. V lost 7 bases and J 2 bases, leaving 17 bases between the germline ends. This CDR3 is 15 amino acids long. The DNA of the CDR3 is TGTGCCAGCACCCGATCAAGAGGAGGGCAAGAGACCCAGTACTTC. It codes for CASTRSRGGQETQYF.

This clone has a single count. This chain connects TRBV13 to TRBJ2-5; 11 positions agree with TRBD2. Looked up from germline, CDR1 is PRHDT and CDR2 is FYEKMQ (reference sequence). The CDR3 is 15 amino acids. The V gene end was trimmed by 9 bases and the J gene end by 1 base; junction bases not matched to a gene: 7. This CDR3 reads CASKTSGELQETQYF. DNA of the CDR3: TGTGCCAGTAAGACTAGCGGGGAGCTCCAAGAGACCCAGTACTTC.

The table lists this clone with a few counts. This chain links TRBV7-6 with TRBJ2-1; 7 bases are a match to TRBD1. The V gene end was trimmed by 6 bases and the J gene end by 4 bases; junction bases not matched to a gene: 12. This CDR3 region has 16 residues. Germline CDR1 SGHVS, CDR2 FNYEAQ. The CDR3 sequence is CASRLSPPGQYNEQFF. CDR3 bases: TGTGCCAGCAGACTTAGCCCTCCGGGACAGTACAATGAGCAGTTCTTC. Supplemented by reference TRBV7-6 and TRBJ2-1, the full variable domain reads GAGVSQSPRYKVTKRGQDVALRCDPISGHVSLYWYRQALGQGPEFLTYFNYEAQQDKSGLPNDRFSAERPEGSISTLTIQRTEQRDSAMYRCASRLSPPGQYNEQFFGPGTRLTVL.

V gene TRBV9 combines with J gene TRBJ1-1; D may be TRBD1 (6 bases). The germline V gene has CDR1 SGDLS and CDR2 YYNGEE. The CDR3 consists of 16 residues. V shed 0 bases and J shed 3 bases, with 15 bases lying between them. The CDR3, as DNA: TGTGCCAGCAGCGTAGCGGCAGGGGCTGGGTACACTGAAGCTTTCTTT. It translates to CASSVAAGAGYTEAFF.

CDR3 sequence (DNA): TGTGCCAGCAGCCCCAGCCTAGCGGGAGTAGGAAATGAGCAGTTCTTC. Translated: CASSPSLAGVGNEQFF. The chain employs TRBV9 and TRBJ2-1; TRBD2 aligns across 10 bases. The trim removed 4 bases at V and 7 bases at J, leaving 11 bases unmatched. Germline V gene lookup returns CDR1 SGDLS and CDR2 YYNGEE. This CDR3 contains 16 residues. The full variable domain, its missing parts supplied by reference TRBV9 and TRBJ2-1, is DSGVTQTPKHLITATGQRVTLRCSPRSGDLSVYWYQQSLDQGLQFLIQYYNGEERAKGNILERFSAQQFPDLHSELNLSSLELGDSALYFCASSPSLAGVGNEQFFGPGTRLTVL.

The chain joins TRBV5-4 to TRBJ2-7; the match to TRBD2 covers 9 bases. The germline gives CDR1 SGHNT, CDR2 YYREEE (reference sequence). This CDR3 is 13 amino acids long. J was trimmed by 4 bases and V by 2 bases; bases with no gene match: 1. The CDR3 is CASSFSGSYEQYF. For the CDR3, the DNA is TGTGCCAGCAGCTTTAGCGGGAGTTACGAGCAGTACTTC. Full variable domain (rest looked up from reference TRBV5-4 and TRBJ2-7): ETGVTQSPTHLIKTRGQQVTLRCSSQSGHNTVSWYQQALGQGPQFIFQYYREEENGRGNFPPRFSGLQFPNYSSELNVNALELDDSALYLCASSFSGSYEQYFGPGTRLTVT.

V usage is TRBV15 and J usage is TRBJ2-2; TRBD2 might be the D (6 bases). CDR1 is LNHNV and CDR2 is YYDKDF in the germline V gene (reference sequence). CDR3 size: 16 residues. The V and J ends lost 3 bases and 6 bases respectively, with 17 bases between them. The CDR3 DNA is TGTGCCACCAGCAGGCCGGGGGTTACGGAGGCCGGGGAGCTGTTTTTT. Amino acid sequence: CATSRPGVTEAGELFF.

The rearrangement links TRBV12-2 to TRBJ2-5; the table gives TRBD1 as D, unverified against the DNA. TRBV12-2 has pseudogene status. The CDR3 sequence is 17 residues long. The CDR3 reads CASRLANSDRDRETQYF. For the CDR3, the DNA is TGTGCAAGTCGCTTAGCGAATTCGGACAGGGACCGAGAGACCCAGTACTTC.

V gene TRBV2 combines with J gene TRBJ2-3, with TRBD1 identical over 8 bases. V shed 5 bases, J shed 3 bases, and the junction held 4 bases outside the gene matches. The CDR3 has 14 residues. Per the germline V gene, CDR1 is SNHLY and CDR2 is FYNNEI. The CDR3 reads CASSQQGGTDTQYF. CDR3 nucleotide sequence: TGTGCCAGCAGTCAACAGGGGGGAACAGATACGCAGTATTTT.

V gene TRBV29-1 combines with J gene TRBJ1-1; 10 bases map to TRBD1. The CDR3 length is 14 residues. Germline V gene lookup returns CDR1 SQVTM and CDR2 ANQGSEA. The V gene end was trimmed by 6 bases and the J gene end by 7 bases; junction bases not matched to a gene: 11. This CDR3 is CSVLSRDRGFEAFF. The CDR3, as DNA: TGCAGCGTCTTATCCCGGGACAGGGGATTTGAAGCTTTCTTT.

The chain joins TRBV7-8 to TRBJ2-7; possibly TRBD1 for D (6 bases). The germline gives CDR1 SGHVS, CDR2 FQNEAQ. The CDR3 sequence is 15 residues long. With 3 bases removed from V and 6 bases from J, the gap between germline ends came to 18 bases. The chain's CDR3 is CASSFIQGTSAEQYF. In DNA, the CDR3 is TGTGCCAGCAGCTTTATTCAGGGGACGTCGGCCGAGCAGTACTTC.